The 17 T cell receptor beta chains below come from one sample, sequenced in a study of blood T cell repertoires in COVID-19 (dated by TCRdb to 2018 to 2020). The library came from the immunoSEQ multiplex PCR assay. TCRdb holds this immuneACCESS table with in-frame rearrangements only. Some clones are missing; in checked studies, unresolved V genes explain under half, and the rest has no known cause. The table for this sample lists about 250,000 clones; more than 65% of them were counted only once. 7.9% of the sample comes from the top ten. Sequencing input: peripheral blood. The receptors originated from a woman of 80 years or more with acute or convalescent COVID-19.

This rearrangement joins TRBV7-8 to TRBJ2-3; TRBD1 aligns across 7 bases. V lost 3 bases to trimming and J lost 6 bases; unmatched junction nucleotides: 9. The length of the CDR3 is 15 residues. Germline V gene data show CDR1 as SGHVS and CDR2 as FQNEAQ. CDR3 amino acids: CASSFGTENRDTQYF. The CDR3, as DNA: TGTGCCAGCAGCTTCGGGACAGAGAATAGGGATACGCAGTATTTT.

A single count supports this clone. The chain uses TRBV7-9 and TRBJ2-5; 12 bases fit TRBD2. After removal of 8 bases from V and 4 bases from J, the junction contained 11 bases not matched to a gene. The CDR3 length is 16 residues. Germline loops: CDR1 SEHNR, CDR2 FQNEAQ (reference sequence). The CDR3 loop is CASRPWTSGTGETQYF. CDR3 DNA sequence: TGTGCCAGCCGACCTTGGACTAGCGGGACGGGAGAGACCCAGTACTTC.

This rearrangement joins TRBV25-1 to TRBJ1-2, with no clear D. V lost 3 bases, J lost 8 bases, and 10 bases lay in between. The CDR3 loop spans 12 amino acids. Looked up from germline, CDR1 is MGHDK and CDR2 is SYGVNS. The CDR3 nucleotides read TGTGCCAGCAGTGACGGGAGGTACGGCTACACCTTC. Protein sequence: CASSDGRYGYTF.

This chain uses TRBV5-1 with TRBJ1-1; D unclear. Trimming took 3 bases from V and 0 from J, leaving 9 bases between them. Germline V gene sequence: CDR1 SGHRS, CDR2 YFSETQ. The CDR3 consists of 14 residues. The CDR3 spells CASSSYVMNTEAFF. CDR3 DNA sequence: TGCGCCAGCAGCTCCTACGTAATGAACACTGAAGCTTTCTTT.

CDR3 sequence (DNA): TGTGCCAGCAGCGTAGGTACTAGCTCCTACAATGAGCAGTTCTTC. Encoded protein: CASSVGTSSYNEQFF. V and J are TRBV9 and TRBJ2-1; perhaps TRBD2 as D (5 bases). This CDR3 spans 15 amino acids. V gave up 0 bases and J gave up 0 bases, with 7 bases separating them. In germline, CDR1 is SGDLS, CDR2 YYNGEE.

The chain has TRBV9 and TRBJ2-3; the match to TRBD1 covers 7 bases. Germline CDR1 is SGDLS and CDR2 is YYNGEE. After removal of 0 bases from V and 0 bases from J, the junction contained 7 bases not matched to a gene. The CDR3 loop spans 17 amino acids. CDR3 nucleotides: TGTGCCAGCAGCGTAGGAACCGACAGGGCGAGCACAGATACGCAGTATTTT. Its translation: CASSVGTDRASTDTQYF. The full variable domain, completed using reference TRBV9 and TRBJ2-3, is DSGVTQTPKHLITATGQRVTLRCSPRSGDLSVYWYQQSLDQGLQFLIQYYNGEERAKGNILERFSAQQFPDLHSELNLSSLELGDSALYFCASSVGTDRASTDTQYFGPGTRLTVL.

The rearrangement uses TRBV6-5 and TRBJ2-7, with 8 nucleotides matching TRBD1. The CDR3 extends over 16 amino acids. The V gene end was trimmed by 2 bases and the J gene end by 3 bases; junction bases not matched to a gene: 9. CDR1 MNHEY and CDR2 SVGAGI come from the germline V gene. CDR3 nucleotides: TGTGCCAGCAGTTACGCTCCAGGGGGCACCAGCTACGAGCAGTACTTC. It codes for CASSYAPGGTSYEQYF.

This chain links TRBV19 with TRBJ1-5; D possibly corresponds to TRBD1 (5 bases). The CDR3 runs 11 residues. Germline CDR1 and CDR2: LNHDA and SQIVND (reference sequence). Trimming shortened V by 5 bases and J by 9 bases, and 8 bases separated the two germline ends. CDR3 in DNA: TGTGCCAGTAGTGCAGGGCCGCCCCAGCATTTT. Protein sequence: CASSAGPPQHF.

V and J are TRBV19 and TRBJ2-7; 10 bases match TRBD1. V lost 5 bases and J lost 2; bases outside the gene matches: 6. In germline, CDR1 is LNHDA, CDR2 SQIVND (reference sequence). The CDR3 has 15 residues. The DNA of the CDR3 is TGTGCCAGTAGTTCCGGACAGGGGGTTACCTACGAGCAGTACTTC. Encoded protein: CASSSGQGVTYEQYF.

The chain uses TRBV5-4 and TRBJ2-7; D is unclear. Deletions cut 3 bases from V and 0 bases from J, with 13 bases between. Germline CDR1 reads SGHNT; CDR2 reads YYREEE (reference sequence). CDR3 length equals 15 residues. CDR3 sequence: CASSSLQLGSYEQYF. CDR3 bases: TGTGCCAGCAGCTCTTTACAGCTTGGCTCCTACGAGCAGTACTTC.

This chain uses TRBV3-1 (or the pseudogene TRBV3-2) with TRBJ2-5, with D possibly being TRBD2 (6 bases). The CDR3 sequence is 19 residues long. V was shortened by 2 bases and J by 5 bases, with 27 bases between the two germline ends. CDR1 and CDR2 (germline): LGHDT, YNNKEL (reference sequence). CDR3 sequence: CASSQSIPRAGFKGETQYF. In nucleotides, the CDR3 is TGTGCCAGCAGCCAAAGCATACCTCGGGCGGGGTTTAAAGGCGAGACCCAGTACTTC.

The chain couples TRBV3-1 (or the pseudogene TRBV3-2) to TRBJ2-1; D is unresolved. CDR3 length: 15 amino acids. Germline CDR1 LGHDT, CDR2 YNNKEL (reference sequence). V was trimmed by 3 bases and J by 2 bases, leaving 11 bases between them. In DNA, the CDR3 is TGTGCCAGCAGCCAGGCCCAATTACCCTACAATGAGCAGTTCTTC. Protein: CASSQAQLPYNEQFF.

The chain has TRBV5-1 and TRBJ1-4, with TRBD1 identical over 7 bases. Unmatched junction bases numbered 9, after V lost 3 bases and J lost 7 bases. The CDR3 runs to 15 residues. From germline, CDR1 is SGHRS and CDR2 YFSETQ. The CDR3 loop is CASSSDRASGEKLFF. The CDR3 nucleotides read TGCGCCAGCAGCTCTGACAGGGCCTCGGGTGAAAAACTGTTTTTT.

The chain combines TRBV7-8 with TRBJ1-2; 7 bases agree with TRBD1. Per germline, CDR1 SGHVS and CDR2 FQNEAQ. Trimming cost V 0 bases and J 6 bases; bases outside gene matches: 4. The CDR3 has 14 residues. The CDR3 DNA reads as TGTGCCAGCAGCTTAGCGAAGGGGGCGGATGGCTACACCTTC. It translates to CASSLAKGADGYTF.

Written as DNA, the CDR3 is TGTGCCAGCAGTGGTCAGGCCCTCGGCACTGAAGCTTTCTTT. As protein: CASSGQALGTEAFF. This chain joins TRBV25-1 and TRBJ1-1; D is unresolved. This CDR3 comprises 14 residues. V was cut by 4 bases and J by 4 bases, with 13 bases left in between. In germline, CDR1 is MGHDK, CDR2 SYGVNS.

This chain links TRBV12-3 or TRBV12-4 with TRBJ2-7, with D perhaps matching TRBD2 (6 bases). The CDR3 has 13 amino acids. V was shortened by 2 bases and J by 6 bases, with 11 bases between the two germline ends. DNA for the CDR3: TGTGCCAGCAGTTTAATAGAGGGAGGCGAGCAGTACTTC. This gives the protein CASSLIEGGEQYF.

CDR3 coding DNA: TGCAGTGCTAGTGAGGACAGGTTCGATGGCTACACCTTC. Its translation: CSASEDRFDGYTF. The chain links TRBV20-1 to TRBJ1-2; 7 bases are a match to TRBD1. The CDR3 runs to 13 residues. The germline gives CDR1 DFQATT, CDR2 SNEGSKA (reference sequence). V trimming: 3 bases; J trimming: 6 bases; junction bases outside the gene matches: 7.